The 14 T cell receptor beta chains in this list originate from one sample, sequenced in a study of STAT5B mutations in CD4+ large granular lymphocyte leukemia. TCRdb keeps only in-frame clones here, not all; method: immunoSEQ multiplex PCR. The table includes tens of thousands of clones, 84% detected once. The sample comprised CD4+ T cells from blood buffy coats. The receptors originated from a human donor in good health.

The chain combines TRBV7-3 with TRBJ1-1; D uncertain. Germline V gives CDR1 SGHTA, CDR2 FQGTGA. This CDR3 comprises 14 residues. Trimming took 5 bases from V and 1 from J, leaving 11 bases between them. The CDR3 reads CASSPSESNTEAFF. In nucleotides, the CDR3 is TGTGCCAGCAGCCCCTCAGAGTCGAACACTGAAGCTTTCTTT.

The genes are TRBV6-5 and TRBJ1-1; TRBD1 matches at 8 bases. Per the germline V gene, CDR1 is MNHEY and CDR2 is SVGAGI. V was clipped by 5 bases and J by 5 bases; unmatched bases: 7. The CDR3 consists of 14 residues. The CDR3, as DNA: TGTGCCAGCAGTAACGACAGGGGAATAACTGAAGCTTTCTTT. It specifies CASSNDRGITEAFF.

This chain links TRBV5-1 with TRBJ2-5, with D perhaps matching TRBD1 (6 bases). V lost 4 bases and J 3 bases, leaving 13 bases between the germline ends. The CDR3 has 14 amino acids. Germline loops: CDR1 SGHRS, CDR2 YFSETQ. CDR3 sequence reads: CASSTGQQEETQYF. The CDR3 DNA sequence: TGCGCCAGCAGCACTGGACAGCAAGAAGAGACCCAGTACTTC.

The chain carries TRBV7-9 and TRBJ1-1; 7 nucleotides line up with TRBD1. V lost 5 bases and J lost 1; bases outside the gene matches: 4. This CDR3 contains 14 residues. Germline V lookup: CDR1 SEHNR, CDR2 FQNEAQ (reference sequence). Here the CDR3 reads CASSSQGENTEAFF. The CDR3 nucleotides read TGTGCCAGCAGCAGTCAGGGGGAGAACACTGAAGCTTTCTTT.

This rearrangement joins TRBV19 to TRBJ1-5; D unresolved. Trimming pared 3 bases from V and 3 bases from J, leaving 3 bases between. The CDR3 has 12 residues. CDR1 is LNHDA, CDR2 SQIVND, per germline (reference sequence). The CDR3 reads CASSIPNQPQHF. The CDR3 DNA is TGTGCCAGTAGTATTCCCAATCAGCCCCAGCATTTT.

The chain recombines TRBV2 with TRBJ2-7; a weak D match, TRBD1 (5 bases). The CDR3 is 13 amino acids. The germline V gene encodes CDR1 SNHLY and CDR2 FYNNEI. Trimming left V 7 bases short and J 3 bases short, with 13 bases between. The DNA for the CDR3 is TGTGCCAGCACTTTTAGGGGCAGCTACGAGCAGTACTTC. The encoded protein is CASTFRGSYEQYF.

The V call is TRBV4-1, the J call TRBJ2-1; TRBD2 agrees at 8 bases. The length of the CDR3 is 17 residues. V lost 3 bases to trimming and J lost 7 bases; unmatched junction nucleotides: 14. Germline V gene sequence: CDR1 MGHRA, CDR2 YSYEKL. The CDR3 is CASSQVEGGTRINEQFF. The CDR3 nucleotides are TGCGCCAGCAGCCAGGTAGAGGGTGGGACTAGAATTAATGAGCAGTTCTTC.

V usage is TRBV7-9 and J usage is TRBJ2-7; D gene unclear. The CDR3 length is 13 residues. The germline V gene encodes CDR1 SEHNR and CDR2 FQNEAQ (reference sequence). V lost 3 bases to trimming and J lost 7 bases, with 13 bases between them. Here the CDR3 DNA reads TGTGCCAGCAGCTTGGACGGTTACCGGGAGCAGTACTTC. Protein product: CASSLDGYREQYF.

J is TRBJ1-1 and V is TRBV5-1; D unclear. Deletions cut 8 bases from V and 1 base from J, with 18 bases between. The germline V gene has CDR1 SGHRS and CDR2 YFSETQ. This CDR3 has 15 residues. The CDR3 DNA sequence: TGCGCCAGTTACGTGAGTCCCGGGTCGAACACTGAAGCTTTCTTT. This gives the protein CASYVSPGSNTEAFF.

This clone was counted a single time. The gene calls are TRBV27 and TRBJ1-1; 7 bases line up with TRBD1. The junction had 2 bases not matched to a gene; V was cut back by 3 bases and J by 1 base. The germline gives CDR1 MNHEY, CDR2 SMNVEV (reference sequence). The CDR3 covers 14 residues. The CDR3 reads CASSFRGSNTEAFF. The CDR3 DNA sequence: TGTGCCAGCAGTTTCAGGGGGTCGAACACTGAAGCTTTCTTT.

CDR3 sequence (DNA): TGTGCCAGCAGCCTAGGGGGTGGAGAGACCCAGTACTTC. It is translated as CASSLGGGETQYF. The chain couples TRBV11-3 to TRBJ2-5, with TRBD1 as a possible D gene (6 bases). This CDR3 has 13 amino acids. Deletions cut 5 bases from V and 4 bases from J, with 11 bases between. Germline V gene lookup returns CDR1 SGHNT and CDR2 YENEEA.

This chain joins TRBV5-8 and TRBJ2-6; possibly TRBD1 for D (5 bases). CDR1 SGHTS and CDR2 YDEGEE come from the germline V gene. This CDR3 contains 15 residues. V lost 5 bases to trimming and J lost 1 base, with 10 bases between them. CDR3 region: CASSGRESGANVLTF. CDR3 sequence (DNA): TGTGCCAGCAGTGGCAGGGAATCTGGGGCCAACGTCCTGACTTTC.

V is TRBV5-1 and J is TRBJ2-1, with unresolved D. Trimming shortened V by 5 bases and J by 8 bases, and 11 bases separated the two germline ends. The CDR3 spans 12 residues. Germline V gene data show CDR1 as SGHRS and CDR2 as YFSETQ. The CDR3 loop is CASRKTVDEQFF. CDR3 bases: TGCGCCAGCAGAAAAACGGTCGATGAGCAGTTCTTC.

The chain combines TRBV9 with TRBJ2-7; 8 bases line up with TRBD1. This CDR3 is 13 amino acids long. The V and J ends lost 0 bases and 9 bases, in that order; junction bases with no gene match: 5. CDR1 and CDR2 (germline): SGDLS, YYNGEE. The CDR3 region is CASSVGDRNRQYF. The DNA of the CDR3 is TGTGCCAGCAGCGTAGGGGACAGGAATCGGCAGTACTTC.